The 31 T cell receptor beta chains below come from one sample, sequenced in a study of graft-versus-host responses after intestinal transplantation. Irradiated, violet-dye-labeled stimulators (approximately 200,000) were plated alongside approximately 200,000 CFSE-labeled responders. Clones were sequenced by immunoSEQ multiplex PCR, and TCRdb holds only the in-frame ones, with some missing. This table holds more than 9,500 clones, around 28% found once. The specimen comprised alloreactive CD8+ T cells from a mixed lymphocyte reaction culture, sampled before intestinal transplant. This sample's subset: CFSE-low proliferating T cells sorted from roughly six-day pre-transplant mixed lymphocyte reaction (GvH or HvG direction). Every receptor here comes from a human patient who received an intestinal transplant.

The chain combines TRBV6-5 with TRBJ1-5; no definite D call. The V gene's germline CDR1 is MNHEY and CDR2 SVGAGI. This CDR3 is 14 amino acids long. The ends were cut back, 6 bases at V and 0 bases at J, with 9 bases in the middle. CDR3 in amino acids: CASSPTDSNQPQHF. The CDR3 DNA reads as TGTGCCAGCAGCCCCACAGATAGCAATCAGCCCCAGCATTTT.

The V call is TRBV10-3, the J call TRBJ2-3; maybe TRBD2 (6 bases). CDR3 length equals 15 residues. The germline CDR1 and CDR2 sequences are ENHRY and SYGVKD. V lost 8 bases and J lost 3, with 18 bases in between. The CDR3: CAIGIVGGWTDTQYF. The CDR3 DNA reads TGTGCCATCGGGATCGTGGGGGGTTGGACAGATACGCAGTATTTT.

This clone is categorized as medium-sized (0.01 to 0.1%). This chain links TRBV4-1 with TRBJ1-1; 7 positions agree with TRBD1. V was clipped by 4 bases and J by 5 bases; unmatched bases: 7. The germline CDR1 and CDR2 sequences are MGHRA and YSYEKL. This CDR3 is built from 14 residues. The CDR3 here is CASSPEGARTEAFF. The CDR3 coding sequence is TGCGCCAGCAGCCCTGAGGGGGCTAGGACTGAAGCTTTCTTT.

V gene TRBV19 combines with J gene TRBJ1-5; 7 bases line up with TRBD1. The CDR3 is 14 amino acids. Germline V lookup: CDR1 LNHDA, CDR2 SQIVND (reference sequence). With 9 bases clipped from V and 4 bases from J, the junction kept 9 bases outside the gene matches. CDR3 DNA sequence: TGTGCCAGCCGGAGGACAGGCCTTAATCAGCCCCAGCATTTT. Protein product: CASRRTGLNQPQHF.

The chain uses TRBV10-1 and TRBJ2-5; D unclear. Germline V gene data show CDR1 as WNHNN and CDR2 as SYGVQD (reference sequence). With 11 bases removed from V and 14 bases from J, the gap between germline ends came to 18 bases. The CDR3 is made up of 10 amino acids. CDR3 coding DNA: TGCGCCCGACCCACGGCGGAATTCTACTTC. This translates into CARPTAEFYF.

This clone was recorded a few times. The V gene is TRBV7-4, the J gene TRBJ1-1, with D perhaps matching TRBD1 (5 bases). Trimming removed 4 bases from V and 9 bases from J, with 12 bases in between. Per germline, CDR1 SGHVT and CDR2 SQSDAQ. CDR3 length equals 12 residues. The CDR3, as DNA: TGTGCCAGCAGCTACCAGACAGACAAAGCTTTCTTT. Protein sequence: CASSYQTDKAFF. Complete variable domain (other parts from reference TRBV7-4 and TRBJ1-1): GAGVSQSPRYKVAKRGRDVALRCDSISGHVTLYWYRQTLGQGSEVLTYSQSDAQRDKSGRPSGRFSAERPERSVSTLKIQRTEQGDSAVYLCASSYQTDKAFFGQGTRLTVV.

This clone came up a few times. The J gene is TRBJ1-1, the V gene TRBV4-1, with D uncertain. The CDR3 sequence is 14 residues long. V lost 2 bases to trimming and J lost 7 bases, with 14 bases between them. Germline loops: CDR1 MGHRA, CDR2 YSYEKL. The CDR3, as DNA: TGCGCCAGCAGCCAAAGCCTAGGCCGCGGTGAAGCTTTCTTT. The encoded protein is CASSQSLGRGEAFF.

This clone appeared a few times. This chain uses TRBV27 with TRBJ2-7; D is perhaps TRBD1 (5 bases). Trimming shortened V by 6 bases and J by 3 bases, and 6 bases separated the two germline ends. The CDR3 has 11 amino acids. Germline V CDR1 and CDR2: MNHEY, SMNVEV (reference sequence). The CDR3 DNA reads TGTGCCAGCAGCCAGGGCTACGAGCAGTACTTC. Its translation is CASSQGYEQYF.

This clone was seen more than once but under ten times. V and J are TRBV19 and TRBJ2-7; no definite D call. This CDR3 region has 13 residues. CDR1 and CDR2 (germline): LNHDA, SQIVND (reference sequence). Trimming took off 3 bases at V and 4 bases at J, with 10 bases between the two ends. Here the CDR3 DNA reads TGTGCCAGTAGTATTTCCGAGGATTACGAGCAGTACTTC. Protein sequence: CASSISEDYEQYF.

The rearrangement uses TRBV12-1 and TRBJ1-5. TRBV12-1 constitutes a pseudogene. CDR3 length: 14 residues. The CDR3 spells CASSYTIYNQPQHF. The CDR3 coding sequence is TGTGCCAGCAGCTATACGATCTATAATCAGCCCCAGCATTTT.

This clone was picked up a small number of times. The CDR3, as DNA: TGTGCCAGCCAACTTCTGACAGATCGCTACAATGAGCAGTTCTTC. Translated: CASQLLTDRYNEQFF. The chain joins TRBV7-9 to TRBJ2-1, with D possibly TRBD1 on 5 matching bases. Germline CDR1 is SEHNR and CDR2 is FQNEAQ (reference sequence). Trimming cost V 8 bases and J 3 bases, with 17 bases left between them. The CDR3 has 15 amino acids.

This clone showed up just a few times. The chain is built from TRBV6-5 and TRBJ1-4; D is unclear. This CDR3 comprises 14 residues. CDR1 and CDR2 from the germline V gene are MNHEY and SVGAGI. V was trimmed by 4 bases and J by 7 bases, leaving 13 bases between them. The CDR3 DNA reads as TGTGCCAGCAGTTCGGATCCGACTGGTGAAAAACTGTTTTTT. This codes for CASSSDPTGEKLFF.

This clone ranks as medium-sized. This chain joins TRBV11-2 and TRBJ1-1; no definite D call. This CDR3 has 16 amino acids. Trimming removed 1 base from V and 2 bases from J, with 14 bases in between. Germline CDR1 and CDR2: SGHAT and FQNNGV. The CDR3 sequence is CASSLGSDFFNTEAFF. In DNA form, the CDR3 reads TGTGCCAGCAGCTTAGGGTCGGACTTTTTCAACACTGAAGCTTTCTTT. The variable domain in full, with the rest retrieved from reference TRBV11-2 and TRBJ1-1, is EAGVAQSPRYKIIEKRQSVAFWCNPISGHATLYWYQQILGQGPKLLIQFQNNGVVDDSQLPKDRFSAERLKGVDSTLKIQPAKLEDSAVYLCASSLGSDFFNTEAFFGQGTRLTVV.

This clone has just a few counts. This chain connects TRBV7-9 to TRBJ1-1, with 8 bases aligning to TRBD1. V dropped 7 bases and J dropped 3; count of bases not matched to a gene: 1. CDR3 length: 12 residues. Per the germline V gene, CDR1 is SEHNR and CDR2 is FQNEAQ (reference sequence). This chain's CDR3 is CASTGQDTEAFF. The CDR3 DNA is TGTGCCAGCACGGGACAGGACACTGAAGCTTTCTTT.

Only a few counts were recorded for this clone. This chain connects TRBV6-6 to TRBJ2-7, with D possibly TRBD1 on 6 matching bases. The CDR3 length is 15 residues. The V and J ends lost 4 bases and 3 bases respectively, with 16 bases between them. Per the germline V gene, CDR1 is MNHNY and CDR2 is SVGAGI (reference sequence). CDR3 nucleotide sequence: TGTGCCAGCAGTTTGACCGGGACACCCGGCTACGAGCAGTACTTC. Translation: CASSLTGTPGYEQYF.

This clone was recorded a few times. The CDR3 coding sequence is TGTGCCAGCAGCTTGGGTGCGGGGGGGCTGACCGGGGAGCTGTTTTTT. Amino acid sequence: CASSLGAGGLTGELFF. V is TRBV5-4 and J is TRBJ2-2; the match to TRBD2 covers 9 bases. CDR1 is SGHNT and CDR2 is YYREEE in the germline V gene (reference sequence). This CDR3 is 16 amino acids long. V lost 0 bases and J lost 5; bases outside the gene matches: 5.

Relative to its sample, this clone is medium-sized. The genes are TRBV4-1 and TRBJ1-1; 11 bases are a match to TRBD1. Trimming cost V 4 bases and J 4 bases; bases outside gene matches: 14. Germline CDR1 MGHRA, CDR2 YSYEKL. This CDR3 region has 18 residues. The CDR3 sequence is CASSLNTGTGGYGTEAFF. The CDR3 nucleotides read TGCGCCAGCAGCCTCAACACCGGGACAGGGGGTTACGGCACTGAAGCTTTCTTT.

In this sample, this clone is medium-sized (0.01 to 0.1%). This chain connects TRBV6-1 to TRBJ1-2, with TRBD1 identical over 10 bases. Trimming cost V 1 base and J 8 bases; bases outside gene matches: 4. Germline V gene lookup returns CDR1 MNHNS and CDR2 SASEGT. The CDR3 is made up of 14 amino acids. The CDR3 DNA is TGTGCCAGCAGTGAAGGACAGGGGGCGGGCGGCTACACCTTC. Encoded protein: CASSEGQGAGGYTF.

This clone was picked up a small number of times. The chain recombines TRBV19 with TRBJ2-7; D remains unclear. This CDR3 has 13 residues. Germline-derived CDR1 and CDR2 are LNHDA and SQIVND (reference sequence). With 5 bases removed from V and 5 bases from J, the gap between germline ends came to 13 bases. This CDR3 is CASSPSGLHEQYF. Here the CDR3 DNA reads TGTGCCAGTAGTCCATCTGGGCTCCACGAGCAGTACTTC.

The rearrangement uses TRBV27 and TRBJ2-1; 8 bases are a match to TRBD2. The V gene end was trimmed by 1 base and the J gene end by 5 bases; junction bases not matched to a gene: 4. The CDR3 consists of 15 residues. Germline-derived CDR1 and CDR2 are MNHEY and SMNVEV (reference sequence). CDR3 sequence: CASSLWAGGDNEQFF. The CDR3 DNA reads as TGTGCCAGCAGTTTATGGGCGGGGGGCGACAATGAGCAGTTCTTC.

By proportion, this clone is medium-sized. V and J are TRBV27 and TRBJ1-1; D is possibly TRBD1 (6 bases). Germline V lookup: CDR1 MNHEY, CDR2 SMNVEV (reference sequence). The CDR3 has 17 residues. Between the trimmed V and J ends, which lost 1 base and 0 bases, there was a span of 15 bases. CDR3 region: CASSLLGVGGLNTEAFF. The CDR3, as DNA: TGTGCCAGCAGTTTATTGGGGGTAGGGGGATTGAACACTGAAGCTTTCTTT.

The chain carries TRBV7-6 and TRBJ2-1, with 7 bases aligning to TRBD2. From germline, CDR1 is SGHVS and CDR2 FNYEAQ. The CDR3 length is 15 residues. Losses at the gene ends were 5 bases for V and 4 bases for J; bases not matched to a gene: 8. Here the CDR3 reads CASSSGTAAYNEQFF. The CDR3 DNA is TGTGCCAGCAGCAGCGGGACTGCGGCATACAATGAGCAGTTCTTC. The complete variable domain, with remaining parts taken from reference TRBV7-6 and TRBJ2-1, reads GAGVSQSPRYKVTKRGQDVALRCDPISGHVSLYWYRQALGQGPEFLTYFNYEAQQDKSGLPNDRFSAERPEGSISTLTIQRTEQRDSAMYRCASSSGTAAYNEQFFGPGTRLTVL.

For the CDR3, the DNA is TGTGCCAGCAGTTACTCTTGGACAGCGGTCGACACTGAAGCTTTCTTT. Protein: CASSYSWTAVDTEAFF. The chain links TRBV6-5 to TRBJ1-1; possible D gene TRBD1, 6 bases. The CDR3 loop spans 16 amino acids. The V end was cut by 0 bases, the J end by 3 bases, with 14 bases between. The germline gives CDR1 MNHEY, CDR2 SVGAGI.

This clone is labeled as medium-sized. The chain has TRBV9 and TRBJ1-2, with 7 bases fitting TRBD1. This CDR3 contains 16 residues. The V segment lost 0 bases and the J segment 0 bases; nucleotides outside the gene matches: 5. CDR1 and CDR2 from the germline V gene are SGDLS and YYNGEE. The CDR3 spells CASSVGAGTANYGYTF. The CDR3 DNA reads TGTGCCAGCAGCGTAGGCGCCGGGACAGCTAACTATGGCTACACCTTC.

This clone is categorized as medium-sized. This rearrangement joins TRBV4-1 to TRBJ1-1, with 9 bases that match TRBD1. Germline-derived CDR1 and CDR2 are MGHRA and YSYEKL. V lost 1 base and J lost 1; bases outside the gene matches: 1. This CDR3 has 15 amino acids. Here the CDR3 DNA reads TGCGCCAGCAGCCAAGGGGGACAGGGGAACACTGAAGCTTTCTTT. This codes for CASSQGGQGNTEAFF.

Within the sample, this clone is medium-sized. The J gene is TRBJ2-7, the V gene TRBV7-3; 11 bases agree with TRBD1. CDR3 length: 14 amino acids. Per germline, CDR1 SGHTA and CDR2 FQGTGA. V dropped 5 bases and J dropped 5; count of bases not matched to a gene: 5. CDR3 DNA sequence: TGTGCCAGCAGCACTGGACAGGGGGCGGACGAGCAGTACTTC. This translates into CASSTGQGADEQYF.

The V call is TRBV6-1, the J call TRBJ2-3, with 14 positions matching TRBD2. V lost 2 bases and J lost 5; bases outside the gene matches: 9. The length of the CDR3 is 18 residues. From germline, CDR1 is MNHNS and CDR2 SASEGT. CDR3 sequence: CASSESLTSGGARDTQYF. The CDR3 DNA sequence: TGTGCCAGCAGTGAATCTTTGACTAGCGGGGGGGCACGAGATACGCAGTATTTT.

This clone was recorded a few times. V is TRBV5-3 and J is TRBJ2-3; tentative D call: TRBD2 (6 bases). TRBV5-3 is treated as an ORF (open reading frame) with a function not yet certain. The CDR3 covers 12 residues. With 2 bases removed from V and 10 bases from J, the gap between germline ends came to 11 bases. CDR3 residues: CARSFCGVAQYF. In DNA, the CDR3 is TGTGCCAGAAGCTTCTGCGGGGTGGCGCAGTATTTT.

The chain uses TRBV7-9 and TRBJ1-1; D perhaps matches TRBD1 (6 bases). In germline, CDR1 is SEHNR, CDR2 FQNEAQ (reference sequence). This CDR3 is 14 amino acids long. V was trimmed by 0 bases and J by 4 bases, leaving 9 bases between them. In DNA, the CDR3 is TGTGCCAGCAGCTTAGCAGGGGGGGGCACTGAAGCTTTCTTT. Protein: CASSLAGGGTEAFF.

The V gene is TRBV7-9, the J gene TRBJ1-5; D uncertain. This CDR3 contains 13 residues. The V end lost 1 base, the J end lost 4 bases, and 5 bases lay between the germline ends. Germline V lookup: CDR1 SEHNR, CDR2 FQNEAQ (reference sequence). The CDR3: CASSLDGNQPQHF. The CDR3 nucleotides read TGTGCCAGCAGCTTAGACGGTAATCAGCCCCAGCATTTT.

About this clone itself: The sample has other DNA sequences that encode this CDR3 too. The chain is built from TRBV9 and TRBJ2-7; 8 bases align to TRBD1. CDR3 length equals 15 residues. The germline V gene has CDR1 SGDLS and CDR2 YYNGEE. Germline trimming cut 0 bases from V and 3 bases from J; bases unmatched to any gene: 5. The CDR3 spells CASSVGQGFGYEQYF. The DNA of the CDR3 is TGTGCCAGCAGCGTAGGACAGGGGTTTGGCTACGAGCAGTACTTC. Filled out from reference TRBV9 and TRBJ2-7, the complete variable domain reads DSGVTQTPKHLITATGQRVTLRCSPRSGDLSVYWYQQSLDQGLQFLIQYYNGEERAKGNILERFSAQQFPDLHSELNLSSLELGDSALYFCASSVGQGFGYEQYFGPGTRLTVT.